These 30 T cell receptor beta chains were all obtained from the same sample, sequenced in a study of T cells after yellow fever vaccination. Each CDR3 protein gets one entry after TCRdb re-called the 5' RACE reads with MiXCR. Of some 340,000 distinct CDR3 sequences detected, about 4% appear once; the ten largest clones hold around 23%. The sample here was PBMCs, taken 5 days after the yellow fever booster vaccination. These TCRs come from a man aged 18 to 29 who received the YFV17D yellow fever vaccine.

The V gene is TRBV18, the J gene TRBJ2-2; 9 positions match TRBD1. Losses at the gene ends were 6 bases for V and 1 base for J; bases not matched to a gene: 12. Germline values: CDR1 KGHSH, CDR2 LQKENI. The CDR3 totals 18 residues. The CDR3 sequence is CASSGRDPGQGNTGELFF. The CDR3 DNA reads TGTGCCAGCTCCGGACGTGATCCGGGACAGGGGAACACCGGGGAGCTGTTTTTT.

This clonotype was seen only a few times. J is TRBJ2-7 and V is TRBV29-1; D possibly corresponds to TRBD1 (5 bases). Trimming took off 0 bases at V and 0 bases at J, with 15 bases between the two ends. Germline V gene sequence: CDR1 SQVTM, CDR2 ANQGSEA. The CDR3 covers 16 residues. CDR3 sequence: CSVEDRKGLSSYEQYF. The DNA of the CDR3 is TGCAGCGTTGAAGATCGGAAGGGGTTGAGCTCCTACGAGCAGTACTTC.

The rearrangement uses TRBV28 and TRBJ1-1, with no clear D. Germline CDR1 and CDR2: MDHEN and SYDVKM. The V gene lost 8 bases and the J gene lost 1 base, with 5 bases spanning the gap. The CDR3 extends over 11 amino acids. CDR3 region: CASYWNTEAFF. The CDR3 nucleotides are TGTGCCAGCTATTGGAACACTGAAGCTTTCTTT.

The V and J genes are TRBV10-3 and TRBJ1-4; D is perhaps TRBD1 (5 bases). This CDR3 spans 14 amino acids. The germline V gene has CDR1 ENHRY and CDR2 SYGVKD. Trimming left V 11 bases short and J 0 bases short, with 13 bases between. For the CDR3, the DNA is TGTGCCTCTAAGGGGCCCTCAACTAATGAAAAACTGTTTTTT. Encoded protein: CASKGPSTNEKLFF.

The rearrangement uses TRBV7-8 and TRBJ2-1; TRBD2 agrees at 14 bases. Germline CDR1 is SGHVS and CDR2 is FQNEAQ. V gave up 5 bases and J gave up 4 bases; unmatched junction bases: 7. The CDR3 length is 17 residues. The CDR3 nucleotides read TGTGCCAGCAGCCCCCCCCGACTAGCGGGGGGGTACAATGAGCAGTTCTTC. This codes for CASSPPRLAGGYNEQFF.

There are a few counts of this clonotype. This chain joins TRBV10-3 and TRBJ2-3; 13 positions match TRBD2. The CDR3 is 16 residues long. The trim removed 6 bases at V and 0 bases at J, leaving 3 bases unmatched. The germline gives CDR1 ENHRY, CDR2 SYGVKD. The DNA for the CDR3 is TGTGCCATCAGGGGGACTAGCGGGGCTAGCACAGATACGCAGTATTTT. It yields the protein CAIRGTSGASTDTQYF.

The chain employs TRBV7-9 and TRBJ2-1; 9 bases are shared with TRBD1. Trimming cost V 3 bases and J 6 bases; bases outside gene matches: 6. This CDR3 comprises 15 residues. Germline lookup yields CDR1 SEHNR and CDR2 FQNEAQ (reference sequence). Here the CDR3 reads CASSLIMGQGNEQFF. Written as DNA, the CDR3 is TGTGCCAGCAGCTTGATAATGGGACAGGGCAATGAGCAGTTCTTC.

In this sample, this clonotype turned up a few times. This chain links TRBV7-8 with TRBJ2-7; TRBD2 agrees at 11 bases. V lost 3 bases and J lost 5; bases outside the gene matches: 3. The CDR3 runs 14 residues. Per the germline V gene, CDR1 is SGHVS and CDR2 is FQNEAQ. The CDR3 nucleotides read TGTGCCAGCAGCTTCCTAGCGGGGGGCAACGAGCAGTACGTC. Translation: CASSFLAGGNEQYV.

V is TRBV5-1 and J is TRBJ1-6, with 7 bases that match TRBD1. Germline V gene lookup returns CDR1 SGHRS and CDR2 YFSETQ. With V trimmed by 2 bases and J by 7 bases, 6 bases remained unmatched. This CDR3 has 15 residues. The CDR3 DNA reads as TGCGCCAGCAGCTTCGGGACAGAAGAAAATTCACCCCTCCACTTT. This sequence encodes CASSFGTEENSPLHF.

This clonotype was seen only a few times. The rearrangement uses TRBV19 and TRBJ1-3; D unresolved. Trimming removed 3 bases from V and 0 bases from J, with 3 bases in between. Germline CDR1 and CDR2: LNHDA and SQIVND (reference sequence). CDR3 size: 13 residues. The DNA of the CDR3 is TGTGCCAGTAGTATGGCCTCTGGAAACACCATATATTTT. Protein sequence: CASSMASGNTIYF.

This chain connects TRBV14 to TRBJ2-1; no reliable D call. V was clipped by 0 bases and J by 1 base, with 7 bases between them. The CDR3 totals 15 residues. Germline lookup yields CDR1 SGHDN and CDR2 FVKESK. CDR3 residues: CASSQDWLSYNEQFF. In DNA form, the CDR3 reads TGTGCCAGCAGCCAAGATTGGTTGTCCTACAATGAGCAGTTCTTC.

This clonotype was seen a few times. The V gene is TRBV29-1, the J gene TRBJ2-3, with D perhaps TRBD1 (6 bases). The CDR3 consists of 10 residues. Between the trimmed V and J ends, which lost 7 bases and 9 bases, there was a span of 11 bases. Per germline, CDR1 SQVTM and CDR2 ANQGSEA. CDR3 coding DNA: TGCAGCGCTGCACAGGGAACGCAGTATTTT. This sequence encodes CSAAQGTQYF.

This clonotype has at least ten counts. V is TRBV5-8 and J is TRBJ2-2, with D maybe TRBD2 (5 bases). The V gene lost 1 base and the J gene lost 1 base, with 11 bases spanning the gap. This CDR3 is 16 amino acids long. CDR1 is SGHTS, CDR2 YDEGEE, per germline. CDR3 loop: CASSLSLGRNTGELFF. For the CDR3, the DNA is TGTGCCAGCAGCTTGTCCTTAGGGAGGAACACCGGGGAGCTGTTTTTT.

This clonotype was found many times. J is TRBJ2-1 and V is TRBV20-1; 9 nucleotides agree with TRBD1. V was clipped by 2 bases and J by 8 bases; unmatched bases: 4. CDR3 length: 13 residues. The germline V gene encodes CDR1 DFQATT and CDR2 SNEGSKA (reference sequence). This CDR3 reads CSARSTGGDEQFF. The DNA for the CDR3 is TGCAGTGCTAGATCGACAGGGGGGGATGAGCAGTTCTTC.

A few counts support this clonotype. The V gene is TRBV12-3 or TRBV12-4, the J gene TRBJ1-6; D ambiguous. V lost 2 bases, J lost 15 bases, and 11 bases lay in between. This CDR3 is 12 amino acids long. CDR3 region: CASSLSLRNLHF. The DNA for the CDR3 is TGTGCCAGCAGTTTATCCCTGAGGAACCTCCACTTT.

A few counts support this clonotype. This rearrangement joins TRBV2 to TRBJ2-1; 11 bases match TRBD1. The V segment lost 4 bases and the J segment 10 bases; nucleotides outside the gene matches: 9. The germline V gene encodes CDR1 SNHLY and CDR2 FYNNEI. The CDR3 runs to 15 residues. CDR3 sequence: CASSGQDRGLGEQFF. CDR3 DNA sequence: TGTGCCAGCAGTGGGCAGGACAGGGGGCTGGGAGAGCAGTTCTTC.

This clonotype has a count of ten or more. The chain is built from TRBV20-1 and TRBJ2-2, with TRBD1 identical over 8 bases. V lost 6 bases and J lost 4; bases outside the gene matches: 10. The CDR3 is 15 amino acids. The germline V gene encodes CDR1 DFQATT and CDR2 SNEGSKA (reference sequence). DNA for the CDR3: TGCAGTGCAAGATCGACAGGGGCGTTCACCGGGGAGCTGTTTTTT. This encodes CSARSTGAFTGELFF.

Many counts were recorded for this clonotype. The CDR3 region has the DNA TGTGCCACCAGCAGAGAGGCCCAGGGGACCCAGTACTTC. Amino acids: CATSREAQGTQYF. The chain employs TRBV15 and TRBJ2-5; weak D call: TRBD1 (5 bases). The CDR3 runs to 13 residues. Germline V lookup: CDR1 LNHNV, CDR2 YYDKDF (reference sequence). V lost 0 bases and J lost 7, with 9 bases in between.

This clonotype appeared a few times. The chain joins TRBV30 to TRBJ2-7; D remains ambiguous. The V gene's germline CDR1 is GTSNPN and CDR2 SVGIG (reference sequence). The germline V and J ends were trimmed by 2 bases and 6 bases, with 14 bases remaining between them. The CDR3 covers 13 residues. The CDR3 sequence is CAWSIRLGGEQYF. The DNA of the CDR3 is TGTGCCTGGAGTATCAGGTTGGGCGGCGAGCAGTACTTC.

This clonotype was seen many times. CDR3 in amino acids: CASSPTGGSGSPLHF. The CDR3 DNA reads TGCGCCAGCAGCCCCACCGGGGGCAGCGGTTCACCCCTCCACTTT. J is TRBJ1-6 and V is TRBV4-1, with a weak D call TRBD1 (6 bases). The CDR3 is 15 amino acids. V lost 4 bases and J 9 bases, leaving 16 bases between the germline ends. CDR1 and CDR2 (germline): MGHRA, YSYEKL.

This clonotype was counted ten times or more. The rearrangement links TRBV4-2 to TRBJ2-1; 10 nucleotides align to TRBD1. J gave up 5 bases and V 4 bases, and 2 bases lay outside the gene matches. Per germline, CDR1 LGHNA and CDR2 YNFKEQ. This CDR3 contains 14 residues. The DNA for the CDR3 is TGTGCCAGCAGCCTAGGACAGGGGGACAATGAGCAGTTCTTC. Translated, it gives CASSLGQGDNEQFF.

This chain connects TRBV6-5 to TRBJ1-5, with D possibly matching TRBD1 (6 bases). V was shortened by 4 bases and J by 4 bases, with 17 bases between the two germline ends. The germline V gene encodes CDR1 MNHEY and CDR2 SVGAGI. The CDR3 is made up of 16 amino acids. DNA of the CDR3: TGTGCCAGCAGTTCAATAAACAGGGTTGGGAATCAGCCCCAGCATTTT. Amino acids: CASSSINRVGNQPQHF.

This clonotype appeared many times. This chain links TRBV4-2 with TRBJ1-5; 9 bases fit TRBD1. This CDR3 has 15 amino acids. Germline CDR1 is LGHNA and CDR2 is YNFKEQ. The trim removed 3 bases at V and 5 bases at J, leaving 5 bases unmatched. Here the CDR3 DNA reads TGTGCCAGCAGCCATGTCCGGGACAGGGATCAGCCCCAGCATTTT. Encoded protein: CASSHVRDRDQPQHF.

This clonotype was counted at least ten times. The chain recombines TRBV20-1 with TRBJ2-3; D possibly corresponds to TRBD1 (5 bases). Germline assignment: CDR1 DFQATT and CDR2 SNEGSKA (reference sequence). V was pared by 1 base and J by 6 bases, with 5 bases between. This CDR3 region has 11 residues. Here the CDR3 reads CSARGGDTQYF. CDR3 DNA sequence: TGCAGTGCTAGAGGGGGCGATACGCAGTATTTT.

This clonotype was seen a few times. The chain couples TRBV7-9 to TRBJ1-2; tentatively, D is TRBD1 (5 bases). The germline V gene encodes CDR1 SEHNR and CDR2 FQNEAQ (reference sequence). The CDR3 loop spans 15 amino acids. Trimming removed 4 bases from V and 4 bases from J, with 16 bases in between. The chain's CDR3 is CASSSPETAFYGYTF. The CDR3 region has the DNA TGTGCCAGCAGCTCCCCTGAGACAGCCTTCTATGGCTACACCTTC.

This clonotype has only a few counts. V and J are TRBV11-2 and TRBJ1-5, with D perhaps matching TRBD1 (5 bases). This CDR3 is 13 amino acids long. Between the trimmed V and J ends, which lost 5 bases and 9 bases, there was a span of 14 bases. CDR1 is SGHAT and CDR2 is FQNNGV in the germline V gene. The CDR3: CASSQGTGRPQHF. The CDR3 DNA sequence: TGTGCCAGCAGCCAAGGGACCGGTCGGCCCCAGCATTTT.

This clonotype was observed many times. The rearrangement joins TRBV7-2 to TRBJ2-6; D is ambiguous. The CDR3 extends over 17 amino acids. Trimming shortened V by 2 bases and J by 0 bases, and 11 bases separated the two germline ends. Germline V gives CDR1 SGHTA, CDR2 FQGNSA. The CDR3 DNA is TGTGCCAGCAGCTTAATGGGCAGCCTCTCTGGGGCCAACGTCCTGACTTTC. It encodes CASSLMGSLSGANVLTF.

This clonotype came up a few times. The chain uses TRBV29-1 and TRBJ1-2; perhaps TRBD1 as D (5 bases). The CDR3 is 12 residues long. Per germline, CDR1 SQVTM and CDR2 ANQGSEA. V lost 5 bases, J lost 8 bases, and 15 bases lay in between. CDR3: CSVPGTDGGYTF. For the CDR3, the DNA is TGCAGCGTTCCGGGGACGGATGGAGGCTACACCTTC.

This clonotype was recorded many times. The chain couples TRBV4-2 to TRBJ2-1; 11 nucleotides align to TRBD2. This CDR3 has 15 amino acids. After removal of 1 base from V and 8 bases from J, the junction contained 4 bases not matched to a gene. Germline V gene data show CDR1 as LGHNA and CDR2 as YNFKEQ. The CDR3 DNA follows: TGTGCCAGCAGCCAAGGTAGCGGGGGGGCCCATGAGCAGTTCTTC. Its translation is CASSQGSGGAHEQFF.

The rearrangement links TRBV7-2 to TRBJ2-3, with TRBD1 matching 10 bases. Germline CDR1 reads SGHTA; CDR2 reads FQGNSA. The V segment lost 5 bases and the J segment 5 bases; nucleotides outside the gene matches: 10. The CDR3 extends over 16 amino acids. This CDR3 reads CASSPRSGQGLDTQYF. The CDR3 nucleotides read TGTGCCAGCAGCCCCCGCTCGGGACAGGGGTTAGATACGCAGTATTTT.